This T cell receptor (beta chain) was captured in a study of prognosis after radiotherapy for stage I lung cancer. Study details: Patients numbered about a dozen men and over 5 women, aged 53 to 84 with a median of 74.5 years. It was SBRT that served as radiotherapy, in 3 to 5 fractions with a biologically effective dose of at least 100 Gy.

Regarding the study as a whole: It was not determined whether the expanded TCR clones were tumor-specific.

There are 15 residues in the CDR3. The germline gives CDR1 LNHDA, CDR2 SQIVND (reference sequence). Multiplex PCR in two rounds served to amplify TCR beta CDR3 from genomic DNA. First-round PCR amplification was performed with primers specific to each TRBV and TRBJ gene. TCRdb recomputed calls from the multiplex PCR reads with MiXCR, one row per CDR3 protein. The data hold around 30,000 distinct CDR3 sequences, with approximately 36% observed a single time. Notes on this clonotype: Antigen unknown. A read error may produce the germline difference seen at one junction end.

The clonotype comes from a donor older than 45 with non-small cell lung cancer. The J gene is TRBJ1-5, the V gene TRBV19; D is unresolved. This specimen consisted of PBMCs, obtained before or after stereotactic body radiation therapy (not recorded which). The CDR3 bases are TGTTCCAGTAGGACTGAGTGGATGGGCAATCAGCCCCAGCATTTT. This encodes CSSRTEWMGNQPQHF. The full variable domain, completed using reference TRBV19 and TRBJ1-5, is DGGITQSPKYLFRKEGQNVTLSCEQNLNHDAMYWYRQDPGQGLRLIYYSQIVNDFQKGDIAEGYSVSREKKESFPLTVTSAQKNPTAFYLCSSRTEWMGNQPQHFGDGTRLSIL.